Sequencing of this TCR beta chain was carried out in a study of circulating and synovial CD4+ cells in juvenile arthritis. Broader study findings: CPL and bulk CD4 samples differed at least tenfold in T cell genomes. These blood cells shared more CDR3 sequences with synovium than bulk blood. Diversity here was lower than in bulk blood CD4 cells.

This table comes from immunoSEQ multiplex PCR, and its TCRdb copy is limited to in-frame clones, with some not included. The profile covers approximately 36,000 clones, with approximately 93% appearing a single time and 0.7% taken by the ten largest. About this clone: Its antigen is as yet unknown.

Patients with active juvenile idiopathic arthritis donated these samples. This CDR3 has 14 amino acids. The TCR was taken from a human donor with juvenile idiopathic arthritis. The sequencing sample was made of CD4+ T cells from blood. The chain employs TRBV21-1 and TRBJ2-3; TRBD2, as called in the table, went unchecked against the DNA. TRBV21-1 is assigned pseudogene status. Here the CDR3 DNA reads TGTGCCAGCCGAGGGGGGGGCCCCCAAGGAACGCAGTATTTT. Translating it yields CASRGGGPQGTQYF.